Listed below are T cell receptor beta chains from one sample, sequenced in a study of OX40 agonist ivuxolimab in advanced cancers. The repertoire was sequenced with immunoSEQ multiplex PCR; TCRdb's copy has only in-frame clones and lacks some. Here the sample spans 53,000 or so clones, around four fifths being singletons. This sample comprised CD4+ or CD8+ T cells sorted from blood, obtained in a trial of the OX40 agonist ivuxolimab. The receptor set was obtained from an adult with an advanced solid tumor such as melanoma, head and neck, liver or kidney cancer. The CDR3 runs from the conserved cysteine through the conserved F or W. A D gene is named only where the DNA matches it firmly. Size is omitted from some rows. Given values are once, few, many or a class for expanded clones.

D gene	clone size	V gene	J gene	CDR3 DNA	CDR3 protein
TRBD2	.	TRBV11-2	TRBJ2-1	TGTGCCAGCAGCACTCCGGGACTAGCGGGGGGGCCCTACAATGAGCAGTTCTTC	CASSTPGLAGGPYNEQFF
.	.	TRBV7-9	TRBJ1-4	TGTGCCAGCAGCTCTGGAGTGGGGGTAGCTAATGAAAAACTGTTTTTT	CASSSGVGVANEKLFF
.	.	TRBV19	TRBJ2-2	TGTGCCAGTAGTATTAAGTACGTGGGTGACACCGGGGAGCTGTTTTTT	CASSIKYVGDTGELFF
TRBD2	.	TRBV6-5	TRBJ2-7	TGTGCCAGCACCCCTTGGGGGGGAAGGCTCGAGCAGTACTTC	CASTPWGGRLEQYF
.	.	TRBV4-3	TRBJ2-3	TGCGCCAGCAGCCAAGATCGGCTAGCCACAGATACGCAGTATTTT	CASSQDRLATDTQYF
.	.	TRBV6-5	TRBJ2-1	TGTGCCAGCAGAACCGGGACCCGAGGTGAGCAGTTCTTC	CASRTGTRGEQFF
.	.	TRBV4-2	TRBJ2-4	TGTGCCAGCAGCCAATACTTGGGGGGAGCCAAAAACATTCAGTACTTC	CASSQYLGGAKNIQYF
TRBD1	.	TRBV5-1	TRBJ2-7	TGTGCCAGCAGAAACCGGGACAGGGTCACCTACGAGCAGTACTTC	CASRNRDRVTYEQYF
.	.	TRBV6-5	TRBJ1-2	TGTGCCAGCAGTTACGTCAGGGAGGGCTATGGCTACACCTTC	CASSYVREGYGYTF
.	.	TRBV7-6	TRBJ1-5	TGTGCCAGCAGCTTAGATCTCGGGCAGCCCCAGCATTTT	CASSLDLGQPQHF
.	.	TRBV9	TRBJ2-3	TGTGCCAGCAGCGTAGTAGAAGGGAACACAGATACGCAGTATTTT	CASSVVEGNTDTQYF
.	.	TRBV7-2	TRBJ1-6	TGTGCCAGCAGCCGAGATTATAATTCACCCCTCCACTTT	CASSRDYNSPLHF
.	.	TRBV18	TRBJ1-1	TGTGCCAGCTCACCGGGGGGTAACACTGAAGCTTTCTTT	CASSPGGNTEAFF
TRBD1	.	TRBV6-5	TRBJ1-1	TGTGCCAGCAGTGGTACGGGACAGGGGGCTGAAGCTTTCTTT	CASSGTGQGAEAFF
TRBD2	once	TRBV18	TRBJ2-1	TGTGCCAGCTCACCGACTAGCGGGGGGAGCTCCTACAATGAGCAGTTCTTC	CASSPTSGGSSYNEQFF
.	.	TRBV5-1	TRBJ2-2	TGCGCCAGCAGCTTGGCGCCTAGCGTTGGCACCGGGGAGCTGTTTTTT	CASSLAPSVGTGELFF
.	.	TRBV6-5	TRBJ2-7	TGTGCCAGCAGTTACAGAGGCACCGGCGAGCAGTACTTC	CASSYRGTGEQYF
.	.	TRBV4-2	TRBJ2-3	TGTGCCAGCAGCTTGGGGACCACAGATACGCAGTATTTT	CASSLGTTDTQYF
TRBD2	.	TRBV27	TRBJ2-7	TGTGCCAGCAGTTTAGGGGCGGGAGGGCCTTACGAGCAGTACTTC	CASSLGAGGPYEQYF
.	.	TRBV12-1	TRBJ2-2	TGTGCCACCGGAGTACTCACTAGCGGGAGTCGGACCGGGGAGCTGTTTTTT	CATGVLTSGSRTGELFF
.	few	TRBV7-9	TRBJ1-2	TGTGCCAGCAGCTTGGGACAATCCTATGGCTACACCTTC	CASSLGQSYGYTF
TRBD2	.	TRBV4-2	TRBJ2-7	TGTGCCAGCAGCGAGACAACTAGCGGCTCCTACGAGCAGTACTTC	CASSETTSGSYEQYF
.	.	TRBV30	TRBJ1-6	TGTGCCTGGAGCCGACTTTATAATTCACCCCTCCACTTT	CAWSRLYNSPLHF
.	.	TRBV5-1	TRBJ1-5	TGCGCCAGCAGCTTGAGCACGGATCAGCCCCAGCATTTT	CASSLSTDQPQHF
TRBD2	.	TRBV5-1	TRBJ2-3	TGCGCCAGCAGCTTGGGTCTAGCGGGACTCGGCACAGATACGCAGTATTTT	CASSLGLAGLGTDTQYF
TRBD2	once	TRBV5-1	TRBJ2-3	TGCGCCAGCAGCCCCTTCGTTGTGCCCGGGAATTGGCGGGAGGGCACAGATACGCAGTATTTT	CASSPFVVPGNWREGTDTQYF
.	.	TRBV5-1	TRBJ2-1	TGCGCCAGCAGCCTAAATCCTCAGACCCCCGAGCAGTTCTTC	CASSLNPQTPEQFF
TRBD1	few	TRBV5-1	TRBJ2-6	TGCGCCAGCAGCAGACTTCCAGGGGGCGCGGTGGGGGCCAACGTCCTGACTTTC	CASSRLPGGAVGANVLTF
.	.	TRBV19	TRBJ2-6	TGTGCCAGTAGTATACCGGGCTCTGGGGCCAACGTCCTGACTTTC	CASSIPGSGANVLTF
.	.	TRBV6-4	TRBJ1-2	TGTGCCAGCAGGTCGGACGTACCCTATGGCTACACCTTC	CASRSDVPYGYTF
TRBD2	.	TRBV4-1	TRBJ2-7	TGCGCCAGCAGCCCCCGGGACTACTACGAGCAGTACTTC	CASSPRDYYEQYF
.	.	TRBV29-1	TRBJ1-1	TGCAGCGTTGAAGACGTCACTGAAGCTTTCTTT	CSVEDVTEAFF
.	.	TRBV1	TRBJ1-4	TGCACCAGCAGCCAAGCGAGAGGGGTAGGGGAAAAACTGTTTTTT	CTSSQARGVGEKLFF
.	.	TRBV7-3	TRBJ1-2	TGTGCCAGCAGACCTCAGCAGGGGAACTATGGCTACACCTTC	CASRPQQGNYGYTF
.	.	TRBV6-4	TRBJ1-5	TGTGCCAGCAACGGACAGAGCAATCAGCCCCAGCATTTT	CASNGQSNQPQHF
.	.	TRBV5-1	TRBJ2-1	TGCGCCAGCAGCTTGTCCGCGTCTATCAATGAGCAGTTCTTC	CASSLSASINEQFF
.	.	TRBV27	TRBJ1-2	TGTGCCAGCAGTTTTGGCCGGCAATATGGCTACACCTTC	CASSFGRQYGYTF
.	.	TRBV6-5	TRBJ1-2	TGTGCCAGCAGCCCGACAGGAGCGGTCACCGATGGCTACACCTTC	CASSPTGAVTDGYTF
TRBD1	.	TRBV4-3	TRBJ1-6	TGCGCCAGCAGCCAGCGAGGACAGGGATGGAATTCACCCCTCCACTTT	CASSQRGQGWNSPLHF
.	once	TRBV30	TRBJ2-5	TGTGCCTGGGACCGAGGGCAAGAGACCCAGTACTTC	CAWDRGQETQYF
TRBD2	.	TRBV7-2	TRBJ2-7	TGTGCCAGCAGCTTAGTTGTTAGCGGGAGGTCTGAGCAGTACTTC	CASSLVVSGRSEQYF
.	.	TRBV9	TRBJ2-1	TGTGCCAGCAGCGCTAGGACACCCCTTGGCAATGAGCAGTTCTTC	CASSARTPLGNEQFF
.	.	TRBV7-8	TRBJ2-4	TGTGCCAGCACCCCTGGCAGGGCGCTAGCCAAAAACATTCAGTACTTC	CASTPGRALAKNIQYF
.	.	TRBV5-5	TRBJ2-5	TGTGCCAGCAGCCCTGGCATGCGTCTAGAGACCCAGTACTTC	CASSPGMRLETQYF
TRBD1	.	TRBV14	TRBJ1-1	TGTGCCAGCAGCCAGCCTCAGGGGGGGAACACTGAAGCTTTCTTT	CASSQPQGGNTEAFF
TRBD1	.	TRBV27	TRBJ1-1	TGTGCCAGCAGTTCGGGACAGGGGGCGCGAACTGAAGCTTTCTTT	CASSSGQGARTEAFF
.	.	TRBV5-1	TRBJ1-4	TGCGCCAGCAGCTACGGTGGGGCGGGTGAAAAACTGTTTTTT	CASSYGGAGEKLFF
.	.	TRBV7-9	TRBJ2-3	TGTGCCAGCAGCTCGCCCGGGGATACGCAGTATTTT	CASSSPGDTQYF
.	.	TRBV27	TRBJ2-1	TGTGCCAGCTTCACGGGGAATGAGCAGTTCTTC	CASFTGNEQFF
TRBD2	.	TRBV12-5	TRBJ2-1	TGTGCTAGTGCCCAGCGGGAGGGGGGTGAGCAGTTCTTC	CASAQREGGEQFF
.	few	TRBV5-4	TRBJ2-5	TGTGCCAGCAGCTACACAGGGAGTGAGACCCAGTACTTC	CASSYTGSETQYF
TRBD2	.	TRBV4-3	TRBJ2-1	TGCGCCAGCAGCCCAACGACGGGGGGTTTTAATGAGCAGTTCTTC	CASSPTTGGFNEQFF
TRBD2	.	TRBV5-4	TRBJ2-5	TGTGCCAGCAGCTTTGGGGTAGCGGGAGGGCCGGAGACCCAGTACTTC	CASSFGVAGGPETQYF
.	.	TRBV5-1	TRBJ1-1	TGCGCCAGCAGCTTAGGGACGGATAACACTGAAGCTTTCTTT	CASSLGTDNTEAFF
TRBD1	medium-sized	TRBV11-3	TRBJ1-1	TGTGCCAGCCGAGGGACAGGGGGCACTGAAGCTTTCTTT	CASRGTGGTEAFF
TRBD1	.	TRBV7-9	TRBJ1-4	TGTGCCAGCAGCTTAGCGACAGGGGGAAATGAAAAACTGTTTTTT	CASSLATGGNEKLFF
.	.	TRBV30	TRBJ2-7	TGTGCCTGGGCCGTTGTCTCCGGGGAACAGGAGCAGTACTTC	CAWAVVSGEQEQYF
.	.	TRBV6-1	TRBJ1-2	TGTGCCAGCAGTATCTGGGACTATGGCTACACCTTC	CASSIWDYGYTF